The rows below give T cell receptor beta chains drawn from one sample of a study of blood T cell repertoires in COVID-19. Method: immunoSEQ multiplex PCR; TCRdb's copy keeps in-frame clones and lacks some. The table records 230,000 or so clones, around 84% of them present only once. The specimen sequenced was PBMCs or T cells enriched from blood (not recorded which). The receptor set was obtained from a woman aged 45-65 years who had been exposed to COVID-19. The conserved cysteine and the conserved F or W are not part of the CDR3 here. The order of the fields is CDR3 length, J gene, V gene, CDR3 protein.

10 | TRBJ1-3 | TRBV7-9 | ASSYSETTIY
14 | TRBJ2-3 | TRBV11-1 | ASSLAFGGLGDTQY
14 | TRBJ2-3 | TRBV24-1 | ATSDPGTEYTDTQY
12 | TRBJ2-5 | TRBV9 | ASSPLPSGETQY
12 | TRBJ2-2 | TRBV7-2 | ASSSLVDTGELF
11 | TRBJ1-3 | TRBV2 | ASSDSGGNTIY
12 | TRBJ1-2 | TRBV4-3 | ASSQVAGEGGYT
12 | TRBJ1-2 | TRBV7-2 | ASSPSTGTGGYT
10 | TRBJ1-5 | TRBV5-6 | ASSLLDQPQH
13 | TRBJ2-3 | TRBV10-1 | ASSEQGAITDTQY
13 | TRBJ1-4 | TRBV5-4 | ASSPGRDSREKLF
15 | TRBJ2-1 | TRBV7-9 | ASSLPSDSYSYNEQF
13 | TRBJ1-2 | TRBV19 | ASSIKRTGNYGYT
12 | TRBJ2-1 | TRBV30 | AWSVGTGYNEQF
14 | TRBJ1-1 | TRBV28 | ASTQWGGIGKTEAF
11 | TRBJ1-1 | TRBV11-2 | ASSLERDTEAF
11 | TRBJ1-4 | TRBV19 | ASSIILAGKLF
11 | TRBJ1-5 | TRBV6-6 | ASSPGHDQPQH
14 | TRBJ2-2 | TRBV3-1/TRBV3-2 | ASSQEARVNTGELF
11 | TRBJ2-3 | TRBV7-2 | ASSKLVRDTQY
12 | TRBJ1-4 | TRBV4-1 | ASSLLATNEKLF
12 | TRBJ2-5 | TRBV2 | ASRGPGQRETQY
11 | TRBJ2-3 | TRBV19 | ASSGGHTDTQY
14 | TRBJ1-3 | TRBV19 | ASSIIRTGAGNTIY
11 | TRBJ2-1 | TRBV27 | ASSSAGIYEQF
14 | TRBJ1-2 | TRBV28 | ASSLSAAGHIYGYT
15 | TRBJ2-5 | TRBV20-1 | SASGIESGGHQETQY
15 | TRBJ2-1 | TRBV27 | ASSSYRGLGSYNEQF
11 | TRBJ2-1 | TRBV7-8 | ASSYSGGGEQF
12 | TRBJ1-2 | TRBV14 | ASSQDVSGGGYT
11 | TRBJ1-2 | TRBV6-5 | ASRREGIDGYT
14 | TRBJ1-1 | TRBV5-6 | ASSYLTGTGDTEAF
13 | TRBJ2-7 | TRBV5-1 | ASSLTAASSYEQY
12 | TRBJ2-3 | TRBV5-1 | ASSRTSGTDTQY
13 | TRBJ2-4 | TRBV10-1 | ASSESNGVKNIQY
12 | TRBJ2-7 | TRBV10-1 | ASSAGQGLYEQY
12 | TRBJ2-5 | TRBV3-1/TRBV3-2 | ASSPGTGRETQY
13 | TRBJ2-5 | TRBV29-1 | SVDGTSGVGETQY
13 | TRBJ2-3 | TRBV28 | ASWPPSGPTDTQY
15 | TRBJ1-1 | TRBV6-2/TRBV6-3 | ASSTPGQGAGGTEAF
13 | TRBJ1-1 | TRBV3-1/TRBV3-2 | ASSPQTGGNTEAF
14 | TRBJ2-3 | TRBV9 | ASSVDGSGGTDTQY
11 | TRBJ2-1 | TRBV10-1 | ASSEVAGGGLF
11 | TRBJ2-1 | TRBV24-1 | ATSDRTTNEQF